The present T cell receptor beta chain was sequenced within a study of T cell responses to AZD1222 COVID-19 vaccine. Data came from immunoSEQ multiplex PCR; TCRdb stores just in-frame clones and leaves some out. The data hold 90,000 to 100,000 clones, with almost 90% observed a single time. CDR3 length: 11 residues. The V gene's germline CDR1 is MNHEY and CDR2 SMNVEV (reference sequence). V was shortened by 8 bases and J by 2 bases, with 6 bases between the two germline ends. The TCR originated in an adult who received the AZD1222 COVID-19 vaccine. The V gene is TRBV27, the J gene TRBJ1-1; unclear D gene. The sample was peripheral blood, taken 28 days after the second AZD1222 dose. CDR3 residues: CASVKNTEAFF. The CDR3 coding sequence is TGTGCCAGCGTTAAAAACACTGAAGCTTTCTTT.